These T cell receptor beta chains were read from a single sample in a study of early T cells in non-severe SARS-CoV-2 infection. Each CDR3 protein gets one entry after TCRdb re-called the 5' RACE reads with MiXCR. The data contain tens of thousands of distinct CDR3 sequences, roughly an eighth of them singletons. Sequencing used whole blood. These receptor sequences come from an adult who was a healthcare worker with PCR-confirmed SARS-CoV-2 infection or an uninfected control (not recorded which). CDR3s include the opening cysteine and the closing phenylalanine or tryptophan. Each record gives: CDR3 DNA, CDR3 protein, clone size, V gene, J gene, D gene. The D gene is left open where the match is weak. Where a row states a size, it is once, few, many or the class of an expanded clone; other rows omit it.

CDR3nt: TGCGCCAGCAGCCCTGGAGTAGCGGGAGAGGGTGAGCAGTTCTTC; CDR3aa: CASSPGVAGEGEQFF; abundance: -; v_gene: TRBV5-1; j_gene: TRBJ2-1; d_gene: TRBD2
CDR3nt: TGCAGTGCTGGGGACTATGTGGATACGCAGTATTTT; CDR3aa: CSAGDYVDTQYF; abundance: many; v_gene: TRBV20-1; j_gene: TRBJ2-3; d_gene: TRBD2
CDR3nt: TGTGCCAGCAGTTACGAGTATGCAGGGGCCGGGCAGCCCCAGCATTTT; CDR3aa: CASSYEYAGAGQPQHF; abundance: -; v_gene: TRBV6-6; j_gene: TRBJ1-5; d_gene: -
CDR3nt: TGTGCCAGCAGCCCATTCCCCCTCCTAGCGGGAGGGCCGGTGTCCTACAATGAGCAGTTCTTC; CDR3aa: CASSPFPLLAGGPVSYNEQFF; abundance: few; v_gene: TRBV11-2; j_gene: TRBJ2-1; d_gene: TRBD2
CDR3nt: TGTGCCAGCAGCCGGACAGGGTATGGGGCCAACGTCCTGACTTTC; CDR3aa: CASSRTGYGANVLTF; abundance: many; v_gene: TRBV7-9; j_gene: TRBJ2-6; d_gene: TRBD1
CDR3nt: TGTGCCACCGGGGTTTTGTTAGGCGCCGGGGAGCTGTTTTTT; CDR3aa: CATGVLLGAGELFF; abundance: few; v_gene: TRBV6-5; j_gene: TRBJ2-2; d_gene: -
CDR3nt: TGTGCCAGCAGTCCGGGGAACAATCAGCCCCAGCATTTT; CDR3aa: CASSPGNNQPQHF; abundance: many; v_gene: TRBV12-3/TRBV12-4; j_gene: TRBJ1-5; d_gene: -
CDR3nt: TGCGCCAGCAGTGAGTCGAATCGTGAAGCTTTCTTT; CDR3aa: CASSESNREAFF; abundance: -; v_gene: TRBV10-1; j_gene: TRBJ1-1; d_gene: -
CDR3nt: TGCAGTGCTAGAATTCCGGGACCCTCCTACGAGCAGTACTTC; CDR3aa: CSARIPGPSYEQYF; abundance: -; v_gene: TRBV20-1; j_gene: TRBJ2-7; d_gene: -
CDR3nt: TGTGCCAGCTCAATTAAGGGGAACACTGAAGCTTTCTTT; CDR3aa: CASSIKGNTEAFF; abundance: -; v_gene: TRBV2; j_gene: TRBJ1-1; d_gene: -
CDR3nt: TGTGCCAGCAGCTTAGATCAATTGACAGATACGCAGTATTTT; CDR3aa: CASSLDQLTDTQYF; abundance: many; v_gene: TRBV11-3; j_gene: TRBJ2-3; d_gene: -
CDR3nt: TGCAGTGCTAGAGATCGGCGGGCGGCGGGAGGGCCTCACGAGCAGTACTTC; CDR3aa: CSARDRRAAGGPHEQYF; abundance: -; v_gene: TRBV20-1; j_gene: TRBJ2-7; d_gene: TRBD2
CDR3nt: TGCGCCAGCAGCTTGGAGGCGGGAAGGAGCACAGATACGCAGTATTTT; CDR3aa: CASSLEAGRSTDTQYF; abundance: few; v_gene: TRBV5-1; j_gene: TRBJ2-3; d_gene: -
CDR3nt: TGTGCCAGCAGCGCCGCCCCCCCTGGGACCGGGGAGCTGTTTTTT; CDR3aa: CASSAAPPGTGELFF; abundance: few; v_gene: TRBV5-4; j_gene: TRBJ2-2; d_gene: -
CDR3nt: TGTGCCAGCAGTCTGGATCTGTCGGGAGATACGCAGTATTTT; CDR3aa: CASSLDLSGDTQYF; abundance: -; v_gene: TRBV12-3/TRBV12-4; j_gene: TRBJ2-3; d_gene: -
CDR3nt: TGTGCCAGCAGCCATGACTCGCTCCGGGGTCAGCCCCAGCATTTT; CDR3aa: CASSHDSLRGQPQHF; abundance: -; v_gene: TRBV2; j_gene: TRBJ1-5; d_gene: -
CDR3nt: TGTGCCAGCAGGCTCCGACAGGACTCCTACAATGAGCAGTTCTTC; CDR3aa: CASRLRQDSYNEQFF; abundance: many; v_gene: TRBV6-5; j_gene: TRBJ2-1; d_gene: -
CDR3nt: TGCAGCGTTGCCTATGCCGGACTAGCGGGAAGCTACGAGCAGTACTTC; CDR3aa: CSVAYAGLAGSYEQYF; abundance: -; v_gene: TRBV29-1; j_gene: TRBJ2-7; d_gene: TRBD2
CDR3nt: TGCGCCAGCAGCCGGGCCGACGGGGGTAGGCAGTTCTTC; CDR3aa: CASSRADGGRQFF; abundance: -; v_gene: TRBV4-3; j_gene: TRBJ2-1; d_gene: -